This passage covers 18 T cell receptor beta chains from one sample sequenced in a study of T-cell memory formation after mild COVID-19 (dated by TCRdb to about 2021). The library came from 5' RACE. Sequencing relied on an Illumina NovaSeq 6000. Clones were called with MiXCR by TCRdb after fastp trimmed the public reads at Q25, and only in-frame beta chains were retained. Each CDR3 protein gets just one entry, which takes the most common genes and DNA from the rows behind it. The sample table shows 180,000 or so distinct CDR3 sequences, and 11% are seen once. The ten biggest clones cover less than 4% of the sample. Sequences were obtained from PBMCs or a T cell subset sorted from them (not recorded which). The receptors stem from a man younger than 35 who had mild COVID-19 (a few samples of this study predate the infection). The sample titles of this study are shuffled in the database, so cell type and time point are left out; the donor was told from shared clones.

This chain joins TRBV5-1 and TRBJ1-2; 7 nucleotides line up with TRBD1. CDR3 length equals 15 residues. Germline CDR1 SGHRS, CDR2 YFSETQ. J lost 8 bases, V lost 1 base, and 11 bases had no gene match. The CDR3 sequence is CASSLMFQGGDGYTF. The DNA of the CDR3 is TGCGCCAGCAGCTTGATGTTCCAGGGGGGAGACGGCTACACCTTC.

The V and J genes are TRBV19 and TRBJ2-5, with 8 bases fitting TRBD1. The CDR3 loop spans 13 amino acids. V shed 11 bases and J 1 base; nucleotides not matched to a gene: 6. CDR1 is LNHDA, CDR2 SQIVND, per germline (reference sequence). CDR3 bases: TGTGCCTGCCTCGGACAGGGCCAAGAGACCCAGTACTTC. Amino acids: CACLGQGQETQYF. The full variable domain, in which reference TRBV19 and TRBJ2-5 provide the parts outside the CDR3, is DGGITQSPKYLFRKEGQNVTLSCEQNLNHDAMYWYRQDPGQGLRLIYYSQIVNDFQKGDIAEGYSVSREKKESFPLTVTSAQKNPTAFYLCACLGQGQETQYFGPGTRLLVL.

The chain employs TRBV15 and TRBJ1-5, with unresolved D. Germline CDR1 is LNHNV and CDR2 is YYDKDF (reference sequence). The CDR3 spans 12 residues. The V gene lost 2 bases and the J gene lost 3 bases, with 2 bases spanning the gap. CDR3 sequence (DNA): TGTGCCACCAGCAGACCCAATCAGCCCCAGCATTTT. Translation: CATSRPNQPQHF.

Only a few counts were recorded for this clonotype. The chain has TRBV2 and TRBJ2-7; D is possibly TRBD1 or TRBD2 (5 bases each). The CDR3 has 13 residues. The germline CDR1 and CDR2 sequences are SNHLY and FYNNEI. The germline V and J ends were trimmed by 9 bases and 2 bases, with 14 bases remaining between them. The CDR3 DNA reads TGTGCCAGTGCTCTGCCGGGGCCCTACGAGCAGTACTTC. Its translation: CASALPGPYEQYF.

J is TRBJ2-2 and V is TRBV24-1; 7 bases are shared with TRBD1. The CDR3 covers 14 residues. Germline CDR1 KGHDR, CDR2 SFDVKD. Germline trimming cut 4 bases from V and 4 bases from J; bases unmatched to any gene: 2. The CDR3: CATSEGQPTGELFF. In DNA form, the CDR3 reads TGTGCCACCAGTGAGGGACAGCCCACCGGGGAGCTGTTTTTT.

This clonotype was recorded a few times. CDR3 sequence (DNA): TGTGCCAGCAGTACCTCGGGCGCAAAAGGGGAAAACATTCAGTACTTC. Its protein product is CASSTSGAKGENIQYF. The chain recombines TRBV5-5 with TRBJ2-4, with D perhaps TRBD1 (5 bases). Trimming stripped 5 bases from V and 5 bases from J, with 20 bases between. The CDR3 extends over 16 amino acids. The germline V gene has CDR1 SGHKS and CDR2 YYEKEE (reference sequence).

This clonotype was picked up a small number of times. This chain uses TRBV6-5 with TRBJ1-6, with 9 bases aligning to TRBD1. CDR1 is MNHEY and CDR2 is SVGAGI in the germline V gene. J was trimmed by 10 bases and V by 0 bases; bases with no gene match: 10. CDR3 length: 17 amino acids. The CDR3 protein is CASSYSILDRGKSPLHF. In nucleotides, the CDR3 is TGTGCCAGCAGTTACTCGATCCTGGACAGGGGAAAATCACCCCTCCACTTT.

V is TRBV20-1 and J is TRBJ1-1, with D tentatively TRBD1 (5 bases). CDR3 size: 14 residues. Germline values: CDR1 DFQATT, CDR2 SNEGSKA (reference sequence). Trimming left V 3 bases short and J 5 bases short, with 16 bases between. CDR3 protein: CSASPTGRVTEAFF. The CDR3 nucleotides are TGCAGTGCTAGTCCGACGGGACGTGTGACTGAAGCTTTCTTT.

This clonotype was observed many times. The CDR3 loop is CASSPAVNTGELFF. CDR3 bases: TGTGCCAGCAGCCCGGCAGTGAACACCGGGGAGCTGTTTTTT. V gene TRBV9 combines with J gene TRBJ2-2; the D is unclear. Trimming left V 4 bases short and J 1 base short, with 8 bases between. The germline CDR1 and CDR2 sequences are SGDLS and YYNGEE. The CDR3 runs 14 residues.

In this sample, this clonotype turned up many times. The chain joins TRBV6-5 to TRBJ2-3; 8 bases are a match to TRBD2. Germline loops: CDR1 MNHEY, CDR2 SVGAGI. The CDR3 runs 16 residues. The junction had 11 bases not matched to a gene; V was cut back by 5 bases and J by 4 bases. For the CDR3, the DNA is TGTGCCAGCAGTAAGAGCCCGACTAGCGTCGCAGATACGCAGTATTTT. Amino acids: CASSKSPTSVADTQYF.

This clonotype came up a few times. The chain couples TRBV4-3 to TRBJ2-3, with a possible D match to TRBD1 (5 bases). V lost 4 bases to trimming and J lost 3 bases, with 14 bases between them. The germline gives CDR1 LGHNA, CDR2 YSLEER. The CDR3 is 15 amino acids. The CDR3, as DNA: TGCGCCAGCAGCCTAGAGGTCCAGGGAACAGATACGCAGTATTTT. Translated, it gives CASSLEVQGTDTQYF.

The chain links TRBV5-1 to TRBJ2-3; D uncertain. Germline CDR1 is SGHRS and CDR2 is YFSETQ. This CDR3 region has 14 residues. V shed 5 bases and J shed 4 bases, with 14 bases lying between them. CDR3 nucleotides: TGCGCCAGCAGGGAGAGCGTCGTCGCAGATACGCAGTATTTT. Its translation: CASRESVVADTQYF. The variable domain in full, completed from reference TRBV5-1 and TRBJ2-3, reads KAGVTQTPRYLIKTRGQQVTLSCSPISGHRSVSWYQQTPGQGLQFLFEYFSETQRNKGNFPGRFSGRQFSNSRSEMNVSTLELGDSALYLCASRESVVADTQYFGPGTRLTVL.

This clonotype was seen a handful of times. The V and J genes are TRBV6-5 and TRBJ1-2; a weak D match, TRBD1 (5 bases). CDR3 length: 15 amino acids. CDR1 MNHEY and CDR2 SVGAGI come from the germline V gene. Trimming removed 4 bases from V and 0 bases from J, with 12 bases in between. DNA of the CDR3: TGTGCCAGCAGTTGGGGCGCGGAAGCTAACTATGGCTACACCTTC. This translates into CASSWGAEANYGYTF.

In this sample, this clonotype turned up a few times. The CDR3 sequence is CASSPGTGGFSYGYTF. As DNA, the CDR3 is TGCGCCAGCAGCCCCGGGACAGGGGGATTCTCCTATGGCTACACCTTC. The chain employs TRBV4-1 and TRBJ1-2; 11 bases fit TRBD1. CDR1 and CDR2 (germline): MGHRA, YSYEKL. CDR3 length: 16 amino acids. J gave up 4 bases and V 4 bases, and 8 bases lay outside the gene matches.

This clonotype was counted between two and nine times. The chain recombines TRBV12-3 or TRBV12-4 with TRBJ2-3; TRBD1 agrees at 8 bases. The ends lost 2 bases at V and 4 bases at J; junction bases unmatched: 2. The CDR3 length is 14 residues. The DNA for the CDR3 is TGTGCCAGCAGTTTAACAGGGGGGCCAGATACGCAGTATTTT. Its translation: CASSLTGGPDTQYF.

In this sample, this clonotype turned up a few times. This rearrangement joins TRBV13 to TRBJ2-3, with 11 bases lining up with TRBD2. CDR3 length: 18 residues. V trimming: 5 bases; J trimming: 4 bases; junction bases outside the gene matches: 14. In germline, CDR1 is PRHDT, CDR2 FYEKMQ (reference sequence). The DNA for the CDR3 is TGTGCCAGCAGCCCATCTAGCGGGGGGTTACTGTACTCAGATACGCAGTATTTT. Translating it yields CASSPSSGGLLYSDTQYF.

This chain links TRBV27 with TRBJ1-2; 9 nucleotides agree with TRBD1. CDR3 length: 13 amino acids. J gave up 4 bases and V 6 bases, and 3 bases lay outside the gene matches. CDR1 is MNHEY and CDR2 is SMNVEV in the germline V gene (reference sequence). The CDR3 spells CASRVTGGYGYTF. In DNA form, the CDR3 reads TGTGCCAGCAGGGTGACAGGGGGCTATGGCTACACCTTC.

The chain has TRBV4-2 and TRBJ2-2; a possible D gene is TRBD1 (6 bases). V was cut by 0 bases and J by 7 bases, with 21 bases left in between. The CDR3 is 18 residues long. CDR1 and CDR2 from the germline V gene are LGHNA and YNFKEQ. The CDR3 DNA reads TGTGCCAGCAGCCAAGATCTACAGGGCCCGCGCCGTAGCGGGGAGCTGTTTTTT. Protein product: CASSQDLQGPRRSGELFF.